This paragraph covers one T cell receptor (beta chain) sequence. TCRdb keeps only in-frame clones here, not all; method: immunoSEQ multiplex PCR. Of about 480,000 clones listed, roughly nine tenths are singletons. Germline trimming cut 4 bases from V and 5 bases from J; bases unmatched to any gene: 5. Germline CDR1 reads SGDLS; CDR2 reads YYNGEE. The CDR3 loop spans 15 amino acids. This sample is part of a study of blood T cell repertoires in COVID-19. This TCR was sampled from a woman between 55 and 75 years old who had recovered from COVID-19. Material: PBMCs or T cells enriched from blood (not recorded which). The V call is TRBV9, the J call TRBJ2-2; 10 bases are shared with TRBD2. The CDR3 region has the DNA TGTGCCAGCAGCCCTAGCGGGGGCCAAACCGGGGAGCTGTTTTTT. This translates into CASSPSGGQTGELFF.